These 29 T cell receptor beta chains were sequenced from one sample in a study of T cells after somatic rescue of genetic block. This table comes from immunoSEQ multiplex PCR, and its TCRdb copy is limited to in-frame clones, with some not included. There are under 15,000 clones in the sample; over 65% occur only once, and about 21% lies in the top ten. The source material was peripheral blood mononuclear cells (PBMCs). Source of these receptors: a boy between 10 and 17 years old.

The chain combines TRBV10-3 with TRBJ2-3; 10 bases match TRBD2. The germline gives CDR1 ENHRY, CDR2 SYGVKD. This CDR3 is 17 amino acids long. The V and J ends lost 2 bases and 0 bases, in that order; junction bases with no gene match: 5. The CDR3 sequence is CAISELRLAGSTDTQYF. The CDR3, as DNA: TGTGCCATCAGTGAGCTCAGACTAGCGGGTAGCACAGATACGCAGTATTTT.

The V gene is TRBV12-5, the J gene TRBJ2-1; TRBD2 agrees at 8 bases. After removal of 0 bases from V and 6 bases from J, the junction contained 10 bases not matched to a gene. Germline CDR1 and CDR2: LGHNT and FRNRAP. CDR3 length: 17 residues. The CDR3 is CASGLVLSGSPSNEQFF. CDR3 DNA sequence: TGTGCTAGTGGTTTGGTATTGAGCGGGAGTCCCTCCAATGAGCAGTTCTTC.

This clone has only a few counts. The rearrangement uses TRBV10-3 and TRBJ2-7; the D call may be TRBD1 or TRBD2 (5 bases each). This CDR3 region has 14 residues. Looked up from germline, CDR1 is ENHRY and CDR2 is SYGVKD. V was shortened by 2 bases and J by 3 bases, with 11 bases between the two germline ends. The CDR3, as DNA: TGTGCCATCAGTGAGCTTTTGGGGGTCTACGAGCAGTACTTC. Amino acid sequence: CAISELLGVYEQYF.

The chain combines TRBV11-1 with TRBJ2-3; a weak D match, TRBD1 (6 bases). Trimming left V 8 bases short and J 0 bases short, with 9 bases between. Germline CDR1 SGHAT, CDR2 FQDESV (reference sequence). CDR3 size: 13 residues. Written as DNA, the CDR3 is TGTGCCAGCGGAGACAGGAGCACAGATACGCAGTATTTT. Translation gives CASGDRSTDTQYF.

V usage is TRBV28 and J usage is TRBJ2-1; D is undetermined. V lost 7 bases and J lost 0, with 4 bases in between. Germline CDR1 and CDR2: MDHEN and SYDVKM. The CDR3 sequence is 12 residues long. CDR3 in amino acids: CASKGSYNEQFF. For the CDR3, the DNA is TGTGCCAGCAAGGGCTCCTACAATGAGCAGTTCTTC.

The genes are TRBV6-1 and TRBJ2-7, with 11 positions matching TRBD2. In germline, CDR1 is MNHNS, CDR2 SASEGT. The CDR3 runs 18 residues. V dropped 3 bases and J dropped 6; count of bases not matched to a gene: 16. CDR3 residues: CASSEDNSGGGHRAEQYF. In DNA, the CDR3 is TGTGCCAGCAGTGAGGACAATAGCGGGGGGGGCCACAGAGCCGAGCAGTACTTC.

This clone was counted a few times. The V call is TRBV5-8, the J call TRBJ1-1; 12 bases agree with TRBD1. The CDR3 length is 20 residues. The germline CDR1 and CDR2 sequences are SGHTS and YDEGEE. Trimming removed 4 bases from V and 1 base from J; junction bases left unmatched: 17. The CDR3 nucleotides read TGTGCCAGCAGCACCAAGGGGACAGGGGGCAAATTCCGATCGAACACTGAAGCTTTCTTT. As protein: CASSTKGTGGKFRSNTEAFF.

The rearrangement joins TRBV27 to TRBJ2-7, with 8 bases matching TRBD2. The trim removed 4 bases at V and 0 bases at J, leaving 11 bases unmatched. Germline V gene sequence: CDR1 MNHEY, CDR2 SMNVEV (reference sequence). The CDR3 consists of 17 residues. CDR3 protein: CASSSRGGPHSSYEQYF. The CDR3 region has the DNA TGTGCCAGCAGTTCCCGGGGGGGTCCCCATAGCTCCTACGAGCAGTACTTC.

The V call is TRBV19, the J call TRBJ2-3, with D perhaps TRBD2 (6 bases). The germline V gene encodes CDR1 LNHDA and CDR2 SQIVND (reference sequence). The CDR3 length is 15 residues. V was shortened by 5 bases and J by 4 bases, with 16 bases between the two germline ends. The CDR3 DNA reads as TGTGCCAGTAGTCCTTTGGTGGGGGGTTCAGATACGCAGTATTTT. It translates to CASSPLVGGSDTQYF.

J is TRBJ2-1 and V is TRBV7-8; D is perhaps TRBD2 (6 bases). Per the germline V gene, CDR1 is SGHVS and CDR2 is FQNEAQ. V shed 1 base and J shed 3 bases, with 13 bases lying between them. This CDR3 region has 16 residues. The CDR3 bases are TGTGCCAGCAGCTTAGAATACTCCGGGGGCTACAATGAGCAGTTCTTC. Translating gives CASSLEYSGGYNEQFF.

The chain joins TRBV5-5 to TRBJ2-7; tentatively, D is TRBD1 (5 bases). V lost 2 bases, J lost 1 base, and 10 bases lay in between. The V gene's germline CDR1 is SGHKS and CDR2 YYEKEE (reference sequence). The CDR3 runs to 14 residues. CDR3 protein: CASSFTRESYEQYF. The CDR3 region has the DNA TGTGCCAGCAGCTTTACCAGGGAATCCTACGAGCAGTACTTC.

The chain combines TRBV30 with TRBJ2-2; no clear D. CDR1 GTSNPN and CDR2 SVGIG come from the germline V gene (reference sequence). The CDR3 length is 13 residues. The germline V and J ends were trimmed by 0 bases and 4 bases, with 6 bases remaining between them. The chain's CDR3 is CAWSVFLTGELFF. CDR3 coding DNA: TGTGCCTGGAGTGTCTTCCTCACCGGGGAGCTGTTTTTT.

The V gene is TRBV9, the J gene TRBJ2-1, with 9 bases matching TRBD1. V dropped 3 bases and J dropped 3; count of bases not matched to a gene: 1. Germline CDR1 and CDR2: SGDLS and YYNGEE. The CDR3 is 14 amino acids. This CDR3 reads CASSAGQGYNEQFF. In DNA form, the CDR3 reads TGTGCCAGCAGCGCGGGACAGGGCTACAATGAGCAGTTCTTC.

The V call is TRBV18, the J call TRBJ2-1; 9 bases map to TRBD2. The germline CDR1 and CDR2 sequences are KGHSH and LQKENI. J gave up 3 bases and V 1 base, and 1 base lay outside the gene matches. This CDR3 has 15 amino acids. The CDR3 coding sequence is TGTGCCAGCTCACCACGACTAGCGGACTACAATGAGCAGTTCTTC. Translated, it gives CASSPRLADYNEQFF.

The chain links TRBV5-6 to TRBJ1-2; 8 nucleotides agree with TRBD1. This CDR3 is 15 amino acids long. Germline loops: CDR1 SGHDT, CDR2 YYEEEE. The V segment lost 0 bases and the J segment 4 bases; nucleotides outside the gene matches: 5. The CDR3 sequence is CASSLALTGVYGYTF. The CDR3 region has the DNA TGTGCCAGCAGCTTGGCATTGACAGGGGTCTATGGCTACACCTTC.

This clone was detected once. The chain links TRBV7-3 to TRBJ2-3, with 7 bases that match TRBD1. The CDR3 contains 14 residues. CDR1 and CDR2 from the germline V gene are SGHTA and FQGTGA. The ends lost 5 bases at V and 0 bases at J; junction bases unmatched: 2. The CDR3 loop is CASSQGQSTDTQYF. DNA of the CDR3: TGTGCCAGCAGCCAGGGACAGAGCACAGATACGCAGTATTTT.

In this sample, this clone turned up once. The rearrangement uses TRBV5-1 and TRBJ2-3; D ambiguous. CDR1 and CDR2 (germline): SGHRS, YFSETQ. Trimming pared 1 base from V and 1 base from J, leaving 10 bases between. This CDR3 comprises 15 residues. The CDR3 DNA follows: TGCGCCAGCAGCTTGAGACCCCTGGGCACAGATACGCAGTATTTT. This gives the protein CASSLRPLGTDTQYF.

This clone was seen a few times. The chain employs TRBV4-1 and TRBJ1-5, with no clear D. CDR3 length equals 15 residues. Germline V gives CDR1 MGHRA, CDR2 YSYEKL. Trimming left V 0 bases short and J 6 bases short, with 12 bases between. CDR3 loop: CASSQEVSGGQPQHF. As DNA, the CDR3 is TGCGCCAGCAGCCAAGAAGTTTCCGGCGGTCAGCCCCAGCATTTT.

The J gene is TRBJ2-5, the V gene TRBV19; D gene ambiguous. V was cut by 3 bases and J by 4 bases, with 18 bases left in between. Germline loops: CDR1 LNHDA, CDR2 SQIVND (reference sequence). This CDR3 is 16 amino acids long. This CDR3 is CASSISPSGGGETQYF. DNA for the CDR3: TGTGCCAGTAGTATTAGCCCCTCGGGTGGCGGAGAGACCCAGTACTTC.

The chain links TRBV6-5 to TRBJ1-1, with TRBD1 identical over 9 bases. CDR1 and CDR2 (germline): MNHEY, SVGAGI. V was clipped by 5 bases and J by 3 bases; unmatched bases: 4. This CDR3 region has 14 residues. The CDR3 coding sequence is TGTGCCAGCAGTGGGGACAGGGTATACACTGAAGCTTTCTTT. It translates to CASSGDRVYTEAFF.

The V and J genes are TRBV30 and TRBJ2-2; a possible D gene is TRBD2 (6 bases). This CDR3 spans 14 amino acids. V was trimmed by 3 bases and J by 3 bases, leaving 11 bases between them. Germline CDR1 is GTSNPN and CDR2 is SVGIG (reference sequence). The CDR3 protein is CAWSGSGHTGELFF. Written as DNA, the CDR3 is TGTGCCTGGAGCGGTAGCGGACACACCGGGGAGCTGTTTTTT.

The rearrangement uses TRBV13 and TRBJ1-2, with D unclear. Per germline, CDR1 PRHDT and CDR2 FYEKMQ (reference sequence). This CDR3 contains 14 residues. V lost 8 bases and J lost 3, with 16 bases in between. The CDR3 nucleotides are TGTGCCAGCGGCAGGACGGGCCGAGACTATGGCTACACCTTC. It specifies CASGRTGRDYGYTF.

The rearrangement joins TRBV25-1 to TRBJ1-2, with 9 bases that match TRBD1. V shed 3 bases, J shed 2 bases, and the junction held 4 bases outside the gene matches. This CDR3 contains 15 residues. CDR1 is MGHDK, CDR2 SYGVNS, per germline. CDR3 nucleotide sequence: TGTGCCAGCAGTGAGCCGGGACAGGGCAACTATGGCTACACCTTC. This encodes CASSEPGQGNYGYTF.

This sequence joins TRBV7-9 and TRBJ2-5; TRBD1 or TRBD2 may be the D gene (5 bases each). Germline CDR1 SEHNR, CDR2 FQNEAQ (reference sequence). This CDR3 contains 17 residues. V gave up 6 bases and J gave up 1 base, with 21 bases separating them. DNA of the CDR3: TGTGCCAGCAGAGCTTACGGTATTCGGGACCCCCAAGAGACCCAGTACTTC. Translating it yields CASRAYGIRDPQETQYF.

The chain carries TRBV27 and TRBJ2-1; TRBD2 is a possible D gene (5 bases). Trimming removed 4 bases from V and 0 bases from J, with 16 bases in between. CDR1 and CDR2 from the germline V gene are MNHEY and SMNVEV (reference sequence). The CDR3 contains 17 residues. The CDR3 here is CASSSSPTGSSYNEQFF. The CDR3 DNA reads TGTGCCAGCAGTTCTAGCCCGACGGGAAGCTCCTACAATGAGCAGTTCTTC.

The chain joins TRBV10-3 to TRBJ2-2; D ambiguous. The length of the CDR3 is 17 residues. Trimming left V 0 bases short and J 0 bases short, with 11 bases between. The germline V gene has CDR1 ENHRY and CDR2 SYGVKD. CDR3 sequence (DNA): TGTGCCATCAGTGAGTCGAAAGGGTTAACGAACACCGGGGAGCTGTTTTTT. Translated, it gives CAISESKGLTNTGELFF.

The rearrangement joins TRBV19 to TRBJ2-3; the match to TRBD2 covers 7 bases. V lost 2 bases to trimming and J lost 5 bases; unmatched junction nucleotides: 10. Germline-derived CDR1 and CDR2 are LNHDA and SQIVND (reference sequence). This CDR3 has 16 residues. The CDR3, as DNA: TGTGCCAGTAGTATATATGGTGGGAGGGCGGTAGATACGCAGTATTTT. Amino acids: CASSIYGGRAVDTQYF.

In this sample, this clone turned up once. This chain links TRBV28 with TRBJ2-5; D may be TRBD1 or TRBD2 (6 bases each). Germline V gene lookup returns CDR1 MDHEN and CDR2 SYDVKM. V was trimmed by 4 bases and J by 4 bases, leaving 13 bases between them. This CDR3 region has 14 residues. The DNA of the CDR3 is TGTGCCAGCAGTTCCATGGGGGGCGGAGAGACCCAGTACTTC. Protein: CASSSMGGGETQYF.

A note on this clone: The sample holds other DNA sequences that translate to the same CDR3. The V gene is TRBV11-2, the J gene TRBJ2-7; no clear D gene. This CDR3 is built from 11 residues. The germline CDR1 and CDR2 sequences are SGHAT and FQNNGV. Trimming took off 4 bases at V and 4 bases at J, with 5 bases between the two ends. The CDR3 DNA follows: TGTGCCAGCAGCTCCTCGTACGAGCAGTACTTC. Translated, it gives CASSSSYEQYF.